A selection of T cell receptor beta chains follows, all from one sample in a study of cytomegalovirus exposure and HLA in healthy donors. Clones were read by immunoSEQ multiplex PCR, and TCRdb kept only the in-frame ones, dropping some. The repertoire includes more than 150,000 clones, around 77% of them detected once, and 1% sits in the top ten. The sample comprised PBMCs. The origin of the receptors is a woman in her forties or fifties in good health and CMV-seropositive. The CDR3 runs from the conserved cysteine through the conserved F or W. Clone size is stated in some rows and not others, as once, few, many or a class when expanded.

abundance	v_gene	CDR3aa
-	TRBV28	CAAFEKGSNQPQHF
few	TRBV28	CASSLIWTGDEKLFF
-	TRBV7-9	CASSLALAGWHEKLFF
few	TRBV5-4	CASSPPRETQYF
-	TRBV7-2	CASSLGQKTDTQYF
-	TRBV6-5	CASSSVQGDIEKLFF
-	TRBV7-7	CASSLDSSSYNEQFF
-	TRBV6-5	CASKRTGKTGELFF
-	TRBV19	CASDQGALAKNIQYF
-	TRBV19	CASSSGRNTGELFF
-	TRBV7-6	CASSPLVVGSFYEQYF
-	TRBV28	CASSLVGALSYEQYF
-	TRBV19	CASNPVNSNQPQHF
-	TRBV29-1	CSSRGRMVETQYF
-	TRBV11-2	CASSVVEQFF
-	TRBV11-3	CASSGGSHNEQFF
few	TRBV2	CASTLTLVNTEAFF